Listed below are T cell receptor beta chains from one sample, sequenced in a study of neurological immune-mediated disorders. TCRdb processed the 5' RACE reads anew with MiXCR; each CDR3 protein has one entry. The table lists roughly 60,000 distinct CDR3 sequences, roughly 9.7% of them singletons. The sample taken for sequencing was PBMCs. All receptors come from a man aged 25-45 years in good health. The CDR3 runs from the conserved cysteine through the conserved F or W. Fields, in order: CDR3 protein, J gene, V gene.

CDR3: CSAPEQITEPNTEAFF; J: TRBJ1-1; V: TRBV20-1
CDR3: CASSLGSGASSYEQYF; J: TRBJ2-7; V: TRBV11-2
CDR3: CASRPVREVGELFF; J: TRBJ2-2; V: TRBV28
CDR3: CSARQWTSGSQETQYF; J: TRBJ2-5; V: TRBV20-1
CDR3: CATSRVQGSGANVLTF; J: TRBJ2-6; V: TRBV15
CDR3: CASSQDSGGNTEAFF; J: TRBJ1-1; V: TRBV3-1
CDR3: CATGQGANEQFF; J: TRBJ2-1; V: TRBV5-1
CDR3: CASSLEPGTSGGTYEQYF; J: TRBJ2-7; V: TRBV5-1
CDR3: CASSLNQAPNTGELFF; J: TRBJ2-2; V: TRBV5-1
CDR3: CASSAMTNEKLFF; J: TRBJ1-4; V: TRBV6-1
CDR3: CASSPRIGTGEGEQFF; J: TRBJ2-1; V: TRBV5-1
CDR3: CASSQEGQSYEQYF; J: TRBJ2-7; V: TRBV3-1
CDR3: CSSSKGDQPQHF; J: TRBJ1-5; V: TRBV20-1
CDR3: CAWSAGWLPGAFF; J: TRBJ1-1; V: TRBV30
CDR3: CSARVTGRNTEAFF; J: TRBJ1-1; V: TRBV20-1
CDR3: CASQTSGRFNEQYF; J: TRBJ2-7; V: TRBV3-1
CDR3: CASSLRPGGASEKLFF; J: TRBJ1-4; V: TRBV27
CDR3: CASSPGQATNEKLFF; J: TRBJ1-4; V: TRBV6-5
CDR3: CASSFRQGWQPQHF; J: TRBJ1-5; V: TRBV12-3/TRBV12-4
CDR3: CASSLGRDSEAFF; J: TRBJ1-1; V: TRBV5-1
CDR3: CASSLTLAGYNEQFF; J: TRBJ2-1; V: TRBV5-1
CDR3: CSARDVRGTSGRNEQYF; J: TRBJ2-7; V: TRBV20-1
CDR3: CASSLAPQETQYF; J: TRBJ2-5; V: TRBV7-6
CDR3: CASSLYDSAGGSTDTQYF; J: TRBJ2-3; V: TRBV28
CDR3: CASSAAWYGTYEQYF; J: TRBJ2-7; V: TRBV5-5
CDR3: CASRPGTLTYEQYF; J: TRBJ2-7; V: TRBV28
CDR3: CASSEGAETRPQHF; J: TRBJ1-5; V: TRBV25-1
CDR3: CASSLGQLYSYEQYF; J: TRBJ2-7; V: TRBV5-1
CDR3: CASSREVGEQYF; J: TRBJ2-7; V: TRBV7-2